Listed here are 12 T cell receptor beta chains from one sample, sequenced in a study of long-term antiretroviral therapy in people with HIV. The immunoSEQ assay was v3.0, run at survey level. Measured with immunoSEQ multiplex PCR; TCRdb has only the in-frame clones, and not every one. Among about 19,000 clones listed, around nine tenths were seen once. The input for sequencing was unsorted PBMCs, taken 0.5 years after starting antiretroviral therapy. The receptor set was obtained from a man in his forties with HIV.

The CDR3 bases are TGTGCCAGTAGTATAGATCATGGAGATTCACCCCTCCACTTT. This codes for CASSIDHGDSPLHF. This rearrangement joins TRBV19 to TRBJ1-6; D ambiguous. Germline V gene data show CDR1 as LNHDA and CDR2 as SQIVND (reference sequence). The CDR3 has 14 residues. V lost 0 bases and J lost 8, with 8 bases in between.

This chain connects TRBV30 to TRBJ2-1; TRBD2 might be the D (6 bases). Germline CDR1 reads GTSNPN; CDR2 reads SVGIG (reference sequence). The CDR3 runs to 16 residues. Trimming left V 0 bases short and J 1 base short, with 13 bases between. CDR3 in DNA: TGTGCCTGGAGTGTTCGCGGGGCGGCGTCCTACAATGAGCAGTTCTTC. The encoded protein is CAWSVRGAASYNEQFF.

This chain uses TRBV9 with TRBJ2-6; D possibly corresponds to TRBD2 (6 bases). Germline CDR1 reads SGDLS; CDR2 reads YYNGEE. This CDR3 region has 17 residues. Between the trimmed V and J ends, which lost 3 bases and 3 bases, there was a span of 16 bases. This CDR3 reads CASSAGGNWGGANVLTF. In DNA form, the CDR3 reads TGTGCCAGCAGCGCCGGCGGGAATTGGGGTGGGGCCAACGTCCTGACTTTC.

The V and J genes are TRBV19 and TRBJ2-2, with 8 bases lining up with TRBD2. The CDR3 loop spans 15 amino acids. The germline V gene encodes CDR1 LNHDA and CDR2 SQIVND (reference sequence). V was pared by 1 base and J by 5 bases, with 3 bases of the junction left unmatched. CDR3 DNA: TGTGCCAGTAGTATAGTCGGGAGGGGGACCGGGGAGCTGTTTTTT. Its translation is CASSIVGRGTGELFF.

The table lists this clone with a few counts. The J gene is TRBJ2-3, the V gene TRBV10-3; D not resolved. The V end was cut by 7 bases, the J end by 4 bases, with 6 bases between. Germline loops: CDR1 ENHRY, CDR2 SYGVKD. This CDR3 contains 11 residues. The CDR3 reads CAIKRADTQYF. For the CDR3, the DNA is TGTGCCATCAAACGGGCAGATACGCAGTATTTT.

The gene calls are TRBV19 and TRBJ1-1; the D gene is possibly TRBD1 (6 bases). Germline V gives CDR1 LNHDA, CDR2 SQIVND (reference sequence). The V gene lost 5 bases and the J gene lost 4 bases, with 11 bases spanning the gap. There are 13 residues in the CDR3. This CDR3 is CASSRQETTEAFF. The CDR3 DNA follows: TGTGCCAGTAGTCGACAGGAGACCACTGAAGCTTTCTTT.

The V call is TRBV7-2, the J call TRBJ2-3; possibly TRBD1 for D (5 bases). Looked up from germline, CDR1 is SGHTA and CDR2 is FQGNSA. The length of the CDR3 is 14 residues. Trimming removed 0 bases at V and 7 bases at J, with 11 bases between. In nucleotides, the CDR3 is TGTGCCAGCAGCTTAGCGGGCAGGGAAAATACGCAGTATTTT. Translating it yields CASSLAGRENTQYF.

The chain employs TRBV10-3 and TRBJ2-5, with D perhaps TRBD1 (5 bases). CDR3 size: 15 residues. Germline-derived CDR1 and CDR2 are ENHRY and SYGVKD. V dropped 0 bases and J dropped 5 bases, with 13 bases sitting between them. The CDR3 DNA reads TGTGCCATCAGTGAGTCGAAAGGGGCTTGGGAGACCCAGTACTTC. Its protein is CAISESKGAWETQYF.

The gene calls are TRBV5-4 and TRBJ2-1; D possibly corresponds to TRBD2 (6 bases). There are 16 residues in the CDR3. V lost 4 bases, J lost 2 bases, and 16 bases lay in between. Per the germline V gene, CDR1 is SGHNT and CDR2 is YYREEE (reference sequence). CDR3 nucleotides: TGTGCCAGCAGCGGGGTGACGGGAGTGGCCTACAATGAGCAGTTCTTC. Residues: CASSGVTGVAYNEQFF.

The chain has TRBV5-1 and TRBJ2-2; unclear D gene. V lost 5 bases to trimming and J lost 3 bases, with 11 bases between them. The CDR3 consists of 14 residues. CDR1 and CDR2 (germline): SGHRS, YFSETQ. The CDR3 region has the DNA TGCGCCAGCAGTATTAGTTTAGACACCGGGGAGCTGTTTTTT. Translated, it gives CASSISLDTGELFF. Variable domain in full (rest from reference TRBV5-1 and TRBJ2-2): KAGVTQTPRYLIKTRGQQVTLSCSPISGHRSVSWYQQTPGQGLQFLFEYFSETQRNKGNFPGRFSGRQFSNSRSEMNVSTLELGDSALYLCASSISLDTGELFFGEGSRLTVL.

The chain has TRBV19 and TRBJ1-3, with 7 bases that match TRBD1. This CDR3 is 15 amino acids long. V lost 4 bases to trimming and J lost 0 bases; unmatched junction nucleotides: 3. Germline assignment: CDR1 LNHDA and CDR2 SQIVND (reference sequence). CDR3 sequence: CASSRTGLSGNTIYF. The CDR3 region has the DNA TGTGCCAGTAGTAGGACAGGTCTCTCTGGAAACACCATATATTTT.

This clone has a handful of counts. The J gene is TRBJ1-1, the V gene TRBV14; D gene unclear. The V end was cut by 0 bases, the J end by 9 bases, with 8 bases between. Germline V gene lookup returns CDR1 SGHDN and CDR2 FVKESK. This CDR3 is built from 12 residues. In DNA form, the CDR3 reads TGTGCCAGCAGCCAAGAACCAGGACAAGCTTTCTTT. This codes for CASSQEPGQAFF.